The 27 T cell receptor beta chains below all came from one sample that was sequenced in a study of shared T cell receptors in the human thymus. Produced via immunoSEQ multiplex PCR; TCRdb's table is partial and in-frame only. Of hundreds of thousands of clones in the sample, more than 75% were seen once. These data also featured in a second study, about human thymus T cells.

Sequenced sample: thymocytes. The receptor source for this set is a boy in the first two years of life with a congenital heart defect.

The chain joins TRBV4-1 to TRBJ2-5; a possible D gene is TRBD1 (5 bases). The CDR3 loop spans 15 amino acids. Germline CDR1 reads MGHRA; CDR2 reads YSYEKL. The V gene lost 0 bases and the J gene lost 5 bases, with 13 bases spanning the gap. The CDR3 loop reads CASSQEVVKGETQYF. CDR3 nucleotide sequence: TGCGCCAGCAGCCAAGAGGTCGTAAAGGGGGAGACCCAGTACTTC.

The CDR3 region has the DNA TGTGCCAGTAGTATATTAGGTGGGAGGGGCACAGATACGCAGTATTTT. It specifies CASSILGGRGTDTQYF. This chain links TRBV19 with TRBJ2-3, with TRBD2 identical over 7 bases. The germline gives CDR1 LNHDA, CDR2 SQIVND (reference sequence). V was pared by 2 bases and J by 1 base, with 6 bases of the junction left unmatched. The CDR3 is 16 residues long. Together with reference TRBV19 and TRBJ2-3, the CDR3 gives the full variable domain: DGGITQSPKYLFRKEGQNVTLSCEQNLNHDAMYWYRQDPGQGLRLIYYSQIVNDFQKGDIAEGYSVSREKKESFPLTVTSAQKNPTAFYLCASSILGGRGTDTQYFGPGTRLTVL.

The V gene is TRBV27, the J gene TRBJ2-7, with D possibly matching TRBD1 (6 bases). Germline CDR1 is MNHEY and CDR2 is SMNVEV (reference sequence). Trimming took 7 bases from V and 6 from J, leaving 13 bases between them. This CDR3 contains 12 residues. CDR3 in amino acids: CASISGVGEQYF. The CDR3 region has the DNA TGTGCCAGCATCTCAGGGGTGGGCGAGCAGTACTTC.

The chain recombines TRBV7-8 with TRBJ1-1; TRBD1 is a possible D gene (6 bases). V was trimmed by 3 bases and J by 4 bases, leaving 9 bases between them. Germline CDR1 and CDR2: SGHVS and FQNEAQ. The CDR3 contains 13 residues. The CDR3 spells CASSFDRFTEAFF. The CDR3 DNA reads as TGTGCCAGCAGCTTCGACAGGTTCACTGAAGCTTTCTTT.

This clone has just a few counts. The chain is built from TRBV5-6 and TRBJ1-1; 7 bases fit TRBD1. This CDR3 has 13 amino acids. CDR1 and CDR2 (germline): SGHDT, YYEEEE. The V gene end was trimmed by 1 base and the J gene end by 5 bases; junction bases not matched to a gene: 2. The CDR3 sequence: CASSLTGETEAFF. The CDR3 coding sequence is TGTGCCAGCAGCTTGACAGGGGAAACTGAAGCTTTCTTT.

The genes are TRBV5-1 and TRBJ2-7; no clear D. Germline lookup yields CDR1 SGHRS and CDR2 YFSETQ. The V gene lost 0 bases and the J gene lost 1 base, with 8 bases spanning the gap. CDR3 length: 14 residues. CDR3 DNA: TGCGCCAGCAGCTTGGAACAGCTATCCTACGAGCAGTACTTC. This sequence encodes CASSLEQLSYEQYF. Complete variable domain (other parts from reference TRBV5-1 and TRBJ2-7): KAGVTQTPRYLIKTRGQQVTLSCSPISGHRSVSWYQQTPGQGLQFLFEYFSETQRNKGNFPGRFSGRQFSNSRSEMNVSTLELGDSALYLCASSLEQLSYEQYFGPGTRLTVT.

Only one count was recorded for this clone. The CDR3 region has the DNA TGTGCCAGCAGCTCAGAGGGTAGTAGCGGGGCTTACACAGATACGCAGTATTTT. Its translation is CASSSEGSSGAYTDTQYF. V and J are TRBV7-2 and TRBJ2-3; 8 nucleotides match TRBD2. Trimming cost V 4 bases and J 2 bases; bases outside gene matches: 14. The length of the CDR3 is 18 residues. Germline V gene data show CDR1 as SGHTA and CDR2 as FQGNSA.

The chain employs TRBV27 and TRBJ2-3, with TRBD2 as a possible D gene (6 bases). This CDR3 comprises 14 residues. Germline V gives CDR1 MNHEY, CDR2 SMNVEV (reference sequence). V lost 8 bases and J 5 bases, leaving 17 bases between the germline ends. CDR3 amino acids: CASGRTKPGDTQYF. The CDR3 nucleotides read TGTGCCAGCGGGAGGACGAAGCCTGGAGATACGCAGTATTTT.

This rearrangement joins TRBV4-1 to TRBJ2-2, with D unclear. Germline values: CDR1 MGHRA, CDR2 YSYEKL. V was shortened by 0 bases and J by 9 bases, with 14 bases between the two germline ends. CDR3 length equals 15 residues. The CDR3 reads CASSQDRFRSRELFF. In DNA, the CDR3 is TGCGCCAGCAGCCAAGATCGTTTCCGGTCGAGGGAGCTGTTTTTT.

The CDR3 spells CASSLAPLNEQFF. The CDR3 nucleotides are TGCGCCAGCAGCTTGGCCCCCCTGAATGAGCAGTTCTTC. The V call is TRBV5-1, the J call TRBJ2-1; D is unresolved. CDR1 is SGHRS, CDR2 YFSETQ, per germline. CDR3 length: 13 amino acids. Trimming shortened V by 0 bases and J by 7 bases, and 8 bases separated the two germline ends. Complete variable domain (other parts from reference TRBV5-1 and TRBJ2-1): KAGVTQTPRYLIKTRGQQVTLSCSPISGHRSVSWYQQTPGQGLQFLFEYFSETQRNKGNFPGRFSGRQFSNSRSEMNVSTLELGDSALYLCASSLAPLNEQFFGPGTRLTVL.

In this sample, this clone turned up once. V and J are TRBV25-1 and TRBJ2-1, with D perhaps TRBD2 (6 bases). Germline values: CDR1 MGHDK, CDR2 SYGVNS. V was clipped by 10 bases and J by 8 bases, with 15 bases between them. CDR3 length: 12 amino acids. The CDR3 sequence: CATAVGGDEQFF. The CDR3 DNA reads TGTGCCACCGCCGTCGGCGGGGATGAGCAGTTCTTC.

This rearrangement joins TRBV6-4 to TRBJ2-3; D uncertain. Germline loops: CDR1 MRHNA, CDR2 SNTAGT. The V end lost 4 bases, the J end lost 3 bases, and 11 bases lay between the germline ends. The CDR3 is made up of 14 amino acids. CDR3 coding DNA: TGTGCCAGCAGTGTGGTCCCCAGTACAGATACGCAGTATTTT. Its translation: CASSVVPSTDTQYF.

The chain combines TRBV10-3 with TRBJ2-7; TRBD2 aligns across 7 bases. CDR1 and CDR2 from the germline V gene are ENHRY and SYGVKD. V lost 3 bases and J lost 2; bases outside the gene matches: 7. The CDR3 has 15 residues. The CDR3: CAISDWTSRPYEQYF. For the CDR3, the DNA is TGTGCCATCAGTGATTGGACTAGTCGCCCCTACGAGCAGTACTTC.

The J gene is TRBJ2-7, the V gene TRBV12-5; 9 bases align to TRBD2. CDR3 length: 16 residues. The ends lost 3 bases at V and 4 bases at J; junction bases unmatched: 10. Germline CDR1 reads LGHNT; CDR2 reads FRNRAP. CDR3 DNA: TGTGCTAGTGGTTTTTCGAAGCGGGGGGAATCTTACGAGCAGTACTTC. This translates into CASGFSKRGESYEQYF.

The chain is built from TRBV6-6 and TRBJ1-5; tentative D call: TRBD1 (5 bases). CDR1 and CDR2 (germline): MNHNY, SVGAGI (reference sequence). The CDR3 loop spans 15 amino acids. V was cut by 5 bases and J by 3 bases, with 14 bases left in between. The CDR3 DNA is TGTGCCAGCAGTACGGGCCCTGGGGCCAATCAGCCCCAGCATTTT. This encodes CASSTGPGANQPQHF.

The chain recombines TRBV19 with TRBJ2-5; TRBD2 aligns across 11 bases. V was pared by 3 bases and J by 0 bases, with 6 bases of the junction left unmatched. CDR3 length: 17 amino acids. Germline assignment: CDR1 LNHDA and CDR2 SQIVND (reference sequence). CDR3 sequence reads: CASSINRTSGYQETQYF. CDR3 DNA: TGTGCCAGTAGTATCAATCGGACTAGCGGGTACCAAGAGACCCAGTACTTC.

This chain links TRBV11-3 with TRBJ2-5; unclear D gene. V lost 2 bases to trimming and J lost 2 bases, with 12 bases between them. Germline CDR1 SGHNT, CDR2 YENEEA. The CDR3 spans 15 residues. The CDR3: CASSLSLVGQETQYF. The CDR3 DNA reads as TGTGCCAGCAGCTTATCACTGGTTGGTCAAGAGACCCAGTACTTC.

The gene calls are TRBV5-1 and TRBJ2-7; D is possibly TRBD1 (6 bases). The CDR3 covers 15 residues. V shed 4 bases and J shed 5 bases, with 19 bases lying between them. From germline, CDR1 is SGHRS and CDR2 YFSETQ. In nucleotides, the CDR3 is TGCGCCAGCAGCCCCGGACAGACTGGGCACCACGAGCAGTACTTC. This codes for CASSPGQTGHHEQYF.

The chain has TRBV20-1 and TRBJ1-1; D is undetermined. Germline loops: CDR1 DFQATT, CDR2 SNEGSKA (reference sequence). V was pared by 3 bases and J by 4 bases, with 6 bases between. CDR3 size: 11 residues. The CDR3 spells CSASHSTEAFF. CDR3 nucleotide sequence: TGCAGTGCTAGTCACAGCACTGAAGCTTTCTTT.

The chain carries TRBV6-5 and TRBJ2-7, with 8 bases matching TRBD1. Losses at the gene ends were 6 bases for V and 6 bases for J; bases not matched to a gene: 10. The CDR3 length is 14 residues. Germline CDR1 and CDR2: MNHEY and SVGAGI. The CDR3 reads CASRTGQGRGEQYF. The CDR3 DNA sequence: TGTGCCAGCAGGACCGGACAGGGAAGGGGCGAGCAGTACTTC.

This chain uses TRBV30 with TRBJ2-4; possible D gene TRBD2, 6 bases. This CDR3 has 14 amino acids. Germline V gene sequence: CDR1 GTSNPN, CDR2 SVGIG (reference sequence). V was cut by 1 base and J by 8 bases, with 15 bases left in between. CDR3 coding DNA: TGTGCCTGGAGTGCCCCCGCTAGCGTACACATTCAGTACTTC. Its protein product is CAWSAPASVHIQYF.

This clone was seen more than once but under ten times. The rearrangement joins TRBV14 to TRBJ2-1; a possible D gene is TRBD2 (5 bases). Germline CDR1 is SGHDN and CDR2 is FVKESK. The germline V and J ends were trimmed by 4 bases and 6 bases, with 22 bases remaining between them. The CDR3 totals 17 residues. The CDR3 loop is CASSRRSPDSTRNEQFF. For the CDR3, the DNA is TGTGCCAGCAGCCGACGCTCCCCGGACTCGACTCGCAATGAGCAGTTCTTC. The full variable domain, completed using reference TRBV14 and TRBJ2-1, is EAGVTQFPSHSVIEKGQTVTLRCDPISGHDNLYWYRRVMGKEIKFLLHFVKESKQDESGMPNNRFLAERTGGTYSTLKVQPAELEDSGVYFCASSRRSPDSTRNEQFFGPGTRLTVL.

The chain is built from TRBV10-1 and TRBJ2-3; D might be TRBD2 (6 bases). CDR3 length: 14 amino acids. Trimming removed 2 bases from V and 2 bases from J, with 8 bases in between. CDR1 WNHNN and CDR2 SYGVQD come from the germline V gene (reference sequence). The CDR3 nucleotides are TGCGCCAGCAGTGAGCGGGGGATCACAGATACGCAGTATTTT. Encoded protein: CASSERGITDTQYF.

A remark on this clone: One end of the junction fails to match germline, which may point to a read error. The J gene is TRBJ2-2, the V gene TRBV7-7; TRBD2 agrees at 10 bases. The CDR3 consists of 16 residues. CDR1 and CDR2 (germline): SSHAT, FNYEAQ (reference sequence). CDR3 sequence reads: CASSRTSGLNTGELFF. In DNA form, the CDR3 reads TGTGCTAGCAGCCGGACTAGCGGACTGAACACCGGGGAGCTGTTTTTT.

V and J are TRBV19 and TRBJ2-7; 10 positions agree with TRBD2. Germline-derived CDR1 and CDR2 are LNHDA and SQIVND (reference sequence). The CDR3 contains 14 residues. The V and J ends lost 7 bases and 3 bases, in that order; junction bases with no gene match: 6. CDR3 protein: CASKWTSGSYEQYF. The CDR3 nucleotides read TGTGCCAGTAAGTGGACTAGCGGAAGCTACGAGCAGTACTTC.

This chain links TRBV28 with TRBJ2-1; D gene unclear. The CDR3 is made up of 13 amino acids. In germline, CDR1 is MDHEN, CDR2 SYDVKM. V lost 3 bases and J lost 4, with 7 bases in between. Written as DNA, the CDR3 is TGTGCCAGCAGTTTTAGTTCGTACAATGAGCAGTTCTTC. Translation gives CASSFSSYNEQFF.

The sample holds one count of this clone. This chain uses TRBV23-1 with TRBJ1-5; D not certain. TRBV23-1 is recorded as an ORF, its role being uncertain. The CDR3 length is 16 residues. The V gene lost 1 base and the J gene lost 0 bases, with 10 bases spanning the gap. CDR3 loop: CASSQLTPLSNQPQHF. As DNA, the CDR3 is TGCGCCAGCAGTCAATTGACACCCCTTAGCAATCAGCCCCAGCATTTT.